Below, 2 T cell receptor beta chains from the same sample are listed, as sequenced in a study of cytomegalovirus exposure and HLA in healthy donors. Primers for the PCR totalled 60 Vbeta and 13 Jbeta. Repertoires were generated with immunoSEQ multiplex PCR, while TCRdb's copy carries only in-frame clones and drops some. Of roughly 120,000 clones listed, approximately 77% are singletons. Sample: PBMCs. The receptor source for this set is a man in his fifties or sixties in good health and CMV-seropositive.

The gene calls are TRBV6-5 and TRBJ1-5; D is ambiguous. CDR1 MNHEY and CDR2 SVGAGI come from the germline V gene. This CDR3 has 16 residues. The V end lost 0 bases, the J end lost 2 bases, and 11 bases lay between the germline ends. The CDR3 nucleotides read TGTGCCAGCAGTTACTCAGTTGTGAGAGGCAATCAGCCCCAGCATTTT. This gives the protein CASSYSVVRGNQPQHF.

On this clone itself: One end of the junction varies from germline; a read error may be responsible. CDR3 DNA sequence: TGTGCCAGCAGCGTAGGACAGGGCTACTACACTGAAGCTTTCTTT. Its translation: CASSVGQGYYTEAFF. The rearrangement uses TRBV13 and TRBJ1-1, with 8 bases that match TRBD1. This CDR3 is built from 15 residues. The germline V gene encodes CDR1 PRHDT and CDR2 FYEKMQ (reference sequence).